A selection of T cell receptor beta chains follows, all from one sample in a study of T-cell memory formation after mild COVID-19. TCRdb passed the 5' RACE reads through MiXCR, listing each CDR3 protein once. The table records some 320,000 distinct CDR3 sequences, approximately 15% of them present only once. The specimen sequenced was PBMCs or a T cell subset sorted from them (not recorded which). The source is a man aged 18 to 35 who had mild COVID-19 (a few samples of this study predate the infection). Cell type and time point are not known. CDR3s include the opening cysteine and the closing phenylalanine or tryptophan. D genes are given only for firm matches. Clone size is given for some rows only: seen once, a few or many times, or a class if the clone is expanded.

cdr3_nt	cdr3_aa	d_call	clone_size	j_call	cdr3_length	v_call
TGTGCCAGCAGTTTTAACAGGGATAGCAATCAGCCCCAGCATTTT	CASSFNRDSNQPQHF	NA	NA	TRBJ1-5	15	TRBV6-5
TGTGCCAGCAGCTCGACTGCATCCTATGGCTACACCTTC	CASSSTASYGYTF	NA	NA	TRBJ1-2	13	TRBV5-5
TGTGCCAGCAGCTCCGCCAGGAGCTCCTACGAGCAGTACTTC	CASSSARSSYEQYF	NA	few	TRBJ2-7	14	TRBV7-2
TGTGCCAGCAGCGTAGTGGGGGGGGCTGCAGATACGCAGTATTTT	CASSVVGGAADTQYF	NA	few	TRBJ2-3	15	TRBV9
TGCAGTGCTAGAGCAGGGGCCGTGGGCGAGCAGTACTTC	CSARAGAVGEQYF	NA	few	TRBJ2-7	13	TRBV20-1
TGCGCCAGCAGTGATCCCGGGTCTGACCCTTCCTACGAGCAGTACTTC	CASSDPGSDPSYEQYF	NA	few	TRBJ2-7	16	TRBV10-2
TGCGCCAGCAGTGAAGAGGGGACCACCGGGGAGCTGTTTTTT	CASSEEGTTGELFF	NA	NA	TRBJ2-2	14	TRBV10-2
TGTGCCAGCAGAAGAGCGGCGGGGAACACTGAAGCTTTCTTT	CASRRAAGNTEAFF	NA	NA	TRBJ1-1	14	TRBV7-2
TGTGCCAGCAGCTTAGAAGGTCGGCAGGCTAGTCCGGTCGCTGAAGCTTTCTTT	CASSLEGRQASPVAEAFF	NA	few	TRBJ1-1	18	TRBV11-2
TGTGCCAGCAGTTTAGCGTCGATCACAAGAGCCTACGAGCAGTACTTC	CASSLASITRAYEQYF	NA	NA	TRBJ2-7	16	TRBV12-3/TRBV12-4
TGTGCCAGTAGCTCGGGACAGGGAATGGATAATTCACCCCTCCACTTT	CASSSGQGMDNSPLHF	TRBD1	NA	TRBJ1-6	16	TRBV19
TGTGCCAGCAGCGTTCAAAACGGGGCCGCCTACGAGCAGTACTTC	CASSVQNGAAYEQYF	NA	NA	TRBJ2-7	15	TRBV9
TGTGCCAGCAGCTTACTAGCGGGGGGAGCGGACGAGCAGTTCTTC	CASSLLAGGADEQFF	TRBD2	few	TRBJ2-1	15	TRBV7-3
TGTGCCAGCAGCGCAACAGGTGTCATGAACACTGAAGCTTTCTTT	CASSATGVMNTEAFF	NA	once	TRBJ1-1	15	TRBV9
TGCAGGGGGTCATCGGGAGATACGCAGTATTTT	CRGSSGDTQYF	NA	NA	TRBJ2-3	11	TRBV29-1
TGTGCCAGCAGCCTCCAGGGGCCCCCCACCGGGGAGCTGTTTTTT	CASSLQGPPTGELFF	NA	few	TRBJ2-2	15	TRBV6-2/TRBV6-3
TGTGCCAGCTCCTTCCCGCAGGGTTCCTACGAGCAGTACTTC	CASSFPQGSYEQYF	NA	NA	TRBJ2-7	14	TRBV7-9
TGTGCCAGCAGTTTCGACAGGGCCACTGAAGCTTTCTTT	CASSFDRATEAFF	TRBD1	many	TRBJ1-1	13	TRBV12-3/TRBV12-4
TGTGCCAGCAGTGTCAGGGACTATGGCTACACCTTC	CASSVRDYGYTF	NA	few	TRBJ1-2	12	TRBV2
TGCGCCAGCAGCTCGCTCAGCGAGGAGGAGACCCAGTACTTC	CASSSLSEEETQYF	NA	many	TRBJ2-5	14	TRBV4-1
TGTGCCAGCAGCCAAGTCTCGGGGGTTGAGACCCAGTACTTC	CASSQVSGVETQYF	NA	few	TRBJ2-5	14	TRBV3-1
TGTGCCAGCAGCCAAGATTGGCGCTCCTACAATGAGCAGTTCTTC	CASSQDWRSYNEQFF	NA	many	TRBJ2-1	15	TRBV3-1
TGTGCCAGCAGCTTAGCGTTAGGGACAGGGAATGGCTACACCTTC	CASSLALGTGNGYTF	TRBD1	few	TRBJ1-2	15	TRBV7-2
TGCGCCAGCAGCCAAGATATTTCTACCGAGAACTACGAGCAGTACTTC	CASSQDISTENYEQYF	NA	NA	TRBJ2-7	16	TRBV4-1
TGTGCCAGCAGTCGATCCACAGATACGCAGTATTTT	CASSRSTDTQYF	NA	many	TRBJ2-3	12	TRBV6-6
TGTGCCAGCACCACCGGACTAGCGACTAGCACAGATACGCAGTATTTT	CASTTGLATSTDTQYF	TRBD2	many	TRBJ2-3	16	TRBV7-2
TGTGCCAGCAGTTACTCGTGGGGGGGGAACAATGAGCAGTTCTTC	CASSYSWGGNNEQFF	TRBD2	NA	TRBJ2-1	15	TRBV6-2/TRBV6-3
TGCAGTGCTGAAAGGGGGTCACCCCTCCACTTT	CSAERGSPLHF	NA	NA	TRBJ1-6	11	TRBV20-1
TGCGCCAGCAGCCAACCCAGGGACAGGGGCCATGAGCAGTTCTTC	CASSQPRDRGHEQFF	TRBD1	NA	TRBJ2-1	15	TRBV4-1
TGTGCCAGCTCACCCCGGAGGAATGAGCAGTTCTTC	CASSPRRNEQFF	NA	NA	TRBJ2-1	12	TRBV18
TGTGCCAGCAGTGATCCTGGGGCAGGGGGTACTGAAAAACTGTTTTTT	CASSDPGAGGTEKLFF	TRBD1	once	TRBJ1-4	16	TRBV6-1
TGTGCAAGTCGCTTATCACCCGAGTTAGGCGGGGGGGAAGAGCAGTTCTTC	CASRLSPELGGGEEQFF	NA	NA	TRBJ2-1	17	TRBV12-2
TGTGCCAGCAGCCAAGACAGGGGGCATAGCACAGATACGCAGTATTTT	CASSQDRGHSTDTQYF	TRBD1	NA	TRBJ2-3	16	TRBV7-8
TGTGCCAGCAGCCGCCTCAGTGGGATTAGCAATCAGCCCCAGCATTTT	CASSRLSGISNQPQHF	NA	few	TRBJ1-5	16	TRBV28
TGTGCCAGCAGCCAGGAGGCTAGCGGGGGGACTAGCACAGATACGCAGTATTTT	CASSQEASGGTSTDTQYF	TRBD2	NA	TRBJ2-3	18	TRBV11-2
TGTGCCACCAGCGCAGGTTGGGGCAGTCAAGAGACCCAGTACTTC	CATSAGWGSQETQYF	NA	NA	TRBJ2-5	15	TRBV24-1
TGCAGTGCCCTGGGGGGGAGTCGATCACCCCTCCACTTT	CSALGGSRSPLHF	NA	few	TRBJ1-6	13	TRBV20-1
TGTGCCAGCAGTTACTCAGGGAACGGGTTAGGGCCCCAGCATTTT	CASSYSGNGLGPQHF	NA	NA	TRBJ1-5	15	TRBV6-5
TGTGCCACCAGTGATTTGGCAGGGGGCAATTTTGAGCAGTTCTTC	CATSDLAGGNFEQFF	TRBD1	many	TRBJ2-1	15	TRBV24-1
TGCAGGACTCAAAGGCAGGAGACCCAGTACTTC	CRTQRQETQYF	NA	NA	TRBJ2-5	11	TRBV20-1
TGTGCCACCCAGGTAGGGGAGCGGGGACTCTACAATGAGCAGTTCTTC	CATQVGERGLYNEQFF	TRBD2	NA	TRBJ2-1	16	TRBV10-3
TGTGCCATCAGAGGCGGGGGGGATGGCTACACCTTC	CAIRGGGDGYTF	NA	NA	TRBJ1-2	12	TRBV10-3
TGTGCCAGCAGCTCCCTCGCGGGGAGTGAAAAACTGTTTTTT	CASSSLAGSEKLFF	NA	many	TRBJ1-4	14	TRBV11-2
TGCGCCAGCAGAGAGGGGGCGGGGGAGATGAACACTGAAGCTTTCTTT	CASREGAGEMNTEAFF	TRBD1	few	TRBJ1-1	16	TRBV5-1
TGCGCCAGCAGCCGGACAGGTTCCGCAGATACGCAGTATTTT	CASSRTGSADTQYF	TRBD1	NA	TRBJ2-3	14	TRBV5-1
TGTGCCAGCAGTTTCCGTGCCCAGGGGGTCTATGGCTACACCTTC	CASSFRAQGVYGYTF	TRBD1	few	TRBJ1-2	15	TRBV12-3/TRBV12-4
TGCGCCAGCACGTCACAGGGTTTCACTGAAGCTTTCTTT	CASTSQGFTEAFF	NA	NA	TRBJ1-1	13	TRBV5-1
TGTGCCAGCAAAGTCGAGTCTAGCACAGATACGCAGTATTTT	CASKVESSTDTQYF	NA	few	TRBJ2-3	14	TRBV7-3
TGTGCCATCAGTGACCCCGACAGGGTGAATGGTGGGGCCAACGTCCTGACTTTC	CAISDPDRVNGGANVLTF	TRBD1	once	TRBJ2-6	18	TRBV10-3
TGTGCCAGCGGGAACAGGGGTTTTGCAGATACGCAGTATTTT	CASGNRGFADTQYF	TRBD1	NA	TRBJ2-3	14	TRBV12-3/TRBV12-4
TGTGCCAGCAGACCCCGGACGGGATACAATGAGCAGTTCTTC	CASRPRTGYNEQFF	NA	NA	TRBJ2-1	14	TRBV6-6
TGCAGCGCGGGTCAGGCCGACGGTGGCTACACCTTC	CSAGQADGGYTF	NA	NA	TRBJ1-2	12	TRBV29-1
TGTGCCAGCAGTATCACCGAGGGGGGTGAGAGTGAGCAGTTCTTC	CASSITEGGESEQFF	NA	few	TRBJ2-1	15	TRBV6-6
TGTGCCAGCAGCTATGGACGTTATAATTCACCCCTCCACTTT	CASSYGRYNSPLHF	NA	NA	TRBJ1-6	14	TRBV11-2
TGTGCCAGCGATACAGGAGACACCGGGGAGCTGTTTTTT	CASDTGDTGELFF	NA	few	TRBJ2-2	13	TRBV2
TGTGCCAGCAGTCCCACAGCGACAGGTAGTCCCTATGGCTACACCTTC	CASSPTATGSPYGYTF	NA	NA	TRBJ1-2	16	TRBV12-3/TRBV12-4
TGTGCCAGCAGCTTAGAGGCAGGGAGGTCAGATACGCAGTATTTT	CASSLEAGRSDTQYF	NA	NA	TRBJ2-3	15	TRBV7-7
TGTGCCAGCAGCCAGGGTCCGGGTGCTAGCACAGAGACGCAGTATTTT	CASSQGPGASTETQYF	NA	NA	TRBJ2-3	16	TRBV7-6
TGCAGTGCTAGAACCGAGACAGGGCAGGATGAAAAACTGTTTTTT	CSARTETGQDEKLFF	TRBD1	many	TRBJ1-4	15	TRBV20-1